By its share, the clone carrying this TCR beta chain is medium-sized. Its antigen remains unknown. The data were obtained in a study of metastatic and nonmetastatic thyroid tumors. Study-wide results and caveats: Within blood and tumor, benign nodules reportedly had significantly lower TCR beta diversity than malignant thyroid tumors did.

With MiXCR, TCRdb called clones anew from the PCR reads. The data hold 20,000 or so clones, with 35% to 45% observed a single time. The ends were cut back, 1 base at V and 3 bases at J, with 6 bases in the middle. Germline values: CDR1 SGHAT, CDR2 FQNNGV. The length of the CDR3 is 13 residues. No patient had received any treatment before thyroid surgery. The material sequenced was blood. The J gene is TRBJ1-1, the V gene TRBV11-2; D is uncertain. The source of this sequence is a male donor with papillary thyroid cancer or a benign thyroid nodule (not recorded which). Some clones in this sample may be carry-over from other donors' samples. CDR3 coding DNA: TGTGCCAGCAGCTTAGCCAGGTACACTGAAGCTTTCTTT. As protein: CASSLARYTEAFF.